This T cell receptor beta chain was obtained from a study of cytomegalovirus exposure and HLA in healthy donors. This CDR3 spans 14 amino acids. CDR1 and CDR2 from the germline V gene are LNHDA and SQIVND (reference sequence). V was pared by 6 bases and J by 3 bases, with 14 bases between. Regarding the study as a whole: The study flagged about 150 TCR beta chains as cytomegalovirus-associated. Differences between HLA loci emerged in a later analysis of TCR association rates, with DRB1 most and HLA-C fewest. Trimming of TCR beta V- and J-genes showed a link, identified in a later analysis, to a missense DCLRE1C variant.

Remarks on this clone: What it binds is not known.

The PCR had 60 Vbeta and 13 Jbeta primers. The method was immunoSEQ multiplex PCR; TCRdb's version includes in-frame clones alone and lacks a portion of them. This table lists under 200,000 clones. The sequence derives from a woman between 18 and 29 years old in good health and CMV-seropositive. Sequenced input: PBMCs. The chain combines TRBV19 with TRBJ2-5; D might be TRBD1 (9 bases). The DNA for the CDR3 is TGTGCCAGTAGGGGACAGGGACTAGAAGAGACCCAGTACTTC. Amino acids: CASRGQGLEETQYF.